The 24 T cell receptor beta chains listed next were all sequenced from one sample in a study of shared clonotypes between healthy human individuals. Here immunoSEQ multiplex PCR was the method, and the copy in TCRdb shows in-frame clones only, minus some. Here the sample spans around 480,000 clones, roughly 79% being singletons. Sequenced material: PBMCs. The receptors stem from a middle-aged woman in good health. Some clones in this sample may be carry-over from other donors' samples.

The chain is built from TRBV11-3 and TRBJ2-7; D is possibly TRBD1 or TRBD2 (5 bases each). V dropped 1 base and J dropped 1 base, with 8 bases sitting between them. The CDR3 consists of 14 residues. From germline, CDR1 is SGHNT and CDR2 YENEEA. CDR3 in DNA: TGTGCCAGCAGCTTAGGGGACCAGTCCTACGAGCAGTACTTC. Translating gives CASSLGDQSYEQYF.

V gene TRBV29-1 combines with J gene TRBJ2-7; the match to TRBD2 covers 11 bases. Germline-derived CDR1 and CDR2 are SQVTM and ANQGSEA. This CDR3 comprises 13 residues. After removal of 3 bases from V and 4 bases from J, the junction contained 2 bases not matched to a gene. As DNA, the CDR3 is TGCAGCGTTGAGACTAGCGGGGTATACGAGCAGTACTTC. Translated: CSVETSGVYEQYF.

The V call is TRBV28, the J call TRBJ2-7; D not certain. Germline CDR1 MDHEN, CDR2 SYDVKM. The CDR3 is made up of 14 amino acids. V lost 2 bases and J 0 bases, leaving 8 bases between the germline ends. CDR3 sequence (DNA): TGTGCCAGCAGTTTACCTCGGAACTCCTACGAGCAGTACTTC. This codes for CASSLPRNSYEQYF.

The chain is built from TRBV7-3 and TRBJ1-6; TRBD1 is a possible D gene (5 bases). CDR1 is SGHTA, CDR2 FQGTGA, per germline. The CDR3 is 13 amino acids. V lost 4 bases and J lost 10, with 11 bases in between. The CDR3 is CASSWDRESPLHF. CDR3 DNA sequence: TGTGCCAGCAGCTGGGACCGAGAATCACCCCTCCACTTT.

The chain has TRBV2 and TRBJ2-1, with D perhaps given as TRBD1 or TRBD2 (5 bases each). Germline CDR1 reads SNHLY; CDR2 reads FYNNEI. This CDR3 contains 14 residues. The germline V and J ends were trimmed by 7 bases and 0 bases, with 10 bases remaining between them. CDR3 sequence (DNA): TGTGCCAGCAATCGGGACCCCTCCTACAATGAGCAGTTCTTC. Amino acid sequence: CASNRDPSYNEQFF. Filled out from reference TRBV2 and TRBJ2-1, the complete variable domain reads EPEVTQTPSHQVTQMGQEVILRCVPISNHLYFYWYRQILGQKVEFLVSFYNNEISEKSEIFDDQFSVERPDGSNFTLKIRSTKLEDSAMYFCASNRDPSYNEQFFGPGTRLTVL.

This chain joins TRBV19 and TRBJ2-3; 8 nucleotides line up with TRBD1. Germline loops: CDR1 LNHDA, CDR2 SQIVND (reference sequence). CDR3 length: 16 amino acids. The trim removed 6 bases at V and 5 bases at J, leaving 13 bases unmatched. CDR3 sequence: CASRNLIAGGKDTQYF. CDR3 nucleotide sequence: TGTGCCAGTAGGAACCTCATAGCAGGGGGCAAAGATACGCAGTATTTT.

The chain recombines TRBV5-1 with TRBJ2-7, with 10 bases that match TRBD1. This CDR3 is built from 16 residues. V was clipped by 2 bases and J by 5 bases; unmatched bases: 10. Germline assignment: CDR1 SGHRS and CDR2 YFSETQ. The DNA for the CDR3 is TGCGCCAGCAGCTTACCTACCGGGACAGGGGTGGACGAGCAGTACTTC. As protein: CASSLPTGTGVDEQYF.

The sample holds a few counts of this clone. V is TRBV9 and J is TRBJ2-2; no definite D call. In germline, CDR1 is SGDLS, CDR2 YYNGEE. The CDR3 runs to 13 residues. Trimming removed 3 bases at V and 3 bases at J, with 6 bases between. The CDR3: CASSAYYTGELFF. DNA of the CDR3: TGTGCCAGCAGCGCATACTACACCGGGGAGCTGTTTTTT.

This clone was detected once. The chain links TRBV27 to TRBJ2-7; possibly TRBD1 or TRBD2 for D (5 bases each). The CDR3 is 12 residues long. Germline CDR1 MNHEY, CDR2 SMNVEV (reference sequence). With 6 bases removed from V and 9 bases from J, the gap between germline ends came to 15 bases. The CDR3 region is CASSLAGHVQYF. CDR3 DNA sequence: TGTGCCAGCAGCCTAGCAGGGCATGTGCAGTACTTC.

This rearrangement joins TRBV11-2 to TRBJ2-7, with 9 bases lining up with TRBD2. Germline V lookup: CDR1 SGHAT, CDR2 FQNNGV. The CDR3 length is 14 residues. The junction had 10 bases not matched to a gene; V was cut back by 8 bases and J by 5 bases. The CDR3 is CASSLAGTSNEQYF. The CDR3 DNA reads as TGTGCCAGCTCCCTAGCGGGGACTAGCAACGAGCAGTACTTC.

V is TRBV25-1 and J is TRBJ2-3; 9 bases align to TRBD2. CDR3 length: 16 amino acids. The V and J ends lost 0 bases and 6 bases, in that order; junction bases with no gene match: 7. Germline CDR1 is MGHDK and CDR2 is SYGVNS. CDR3 in DNA: TGTGCCAGCAGTGAATATGGTAGCGGGAGCGGTGATACGCAGTATTTT. It is translated as CASSEYGSGSGDTQYF.

This clone was observed at least ten times. This chain joins TRBV2 and TRBJ2-1, with 9 nucleotides matching TRBD2. J lost 6 bases, V lost 0 bases, and 9 bases had no gene match. There are 17 residues in the CDR3. Germline V CDR1 and CDR2: SNHLY, FYNNEI. CDR3 coding DNA: TGTGCCAGCAGTGAAGCGCCCGTAGCGGGAGCGGGCAATGAGCAGTTCTTC. The encoded protein is CASSEAPVAGAGNEQFF.

Concerning this clone itself: This CDR3 is also generated by other DNA sequences in the sample. This chain uses TRBV18 with TRBJ2-5; D may be TRBD2 (6 bases). Germline CDR1 and CDR2: KGHSH and LQKENI. V gave up 3 bases and J gave up 5 bases, with 10 bases separating them. This CDR3 spans 13 amino acids. CDR3 sequence (DNA): TGTGCCAGCTCACCGGTGGGACTGGAGACCCAGTACTTC. Translated: CASSPVGLETQYF.

The chain links TRBV9 to TRBJ2-7, with 10 bases that match TRBD2. Trimming removed 0 bases from V and 7 bases from J; junction bases left unmatched: 7. The CDR3 covers 15 residues. Looked up from germline, CDR1 is SGDLS and CDR2 is YYNGEE. CDR3 sequence: CASSVAAGGPREQYF. CDR3 nucleotide sequence: TGTGCCAGCAGCGTAGCAGCGGGAGGGCCCCGGGAGCAGTACTTC.

The chain couples TRBV4-2 to TRBJ1-2; D gene unclear. The V end was cut by 0 bases, the J end by 5 bases, with 10 bases between. CDR3 length: 14 residues. Germline loops: CDR1 LGHNA, CDR2 YNFKEQ. The CDR3 DNA is TGTGCCAGCAGCCAAGACTTCACGGTGTATGGCTACACCTTC. It specifies CASSQDFTVYGYTF.

The chain joins TRBV5-4 to TRBJ2-7; no clear D gene. Germline lookup yields CDR1 SGHNT and CDR2 YYREEE (reference sequence). V dropped 2 bases and J dropped 7 bases, with 10 bases sitting between them. There are 12 residues in the CDR3. CDR3 nucleotide sequence: TGTGCCAGCAGCTTTAAGGCCCGGGAGCAGTACTTC. This translates into CASSFKAREQYF.

This clone was seen a few times. The V call is TRBV19, the J call TRBJ2-3; D is ambiguous. Germline V gene sequence: CDR1 LNHDA, CDR2 SQIVND (reference sequence). Trimming shortened V by 4 bases and J by 1 base, and 9 bases separated the two germline ends. The CDR3 totals 14 residues. CDR3 nucleotide sequence: TGTGCCAGTAGTACCCCCAGGCGCACAGATACGCAGTATTTT. It codes for CASSTPRRTDTQYF.

CDR3: CASSPGQGVGANVLTF. DNA of the CDR3: TGTGCCAGCAGCCCAGGACAGGGGGTAGGGGCCAACGTCCTGACTTTC. The chain joins TRBV9 to TRBJ2-6; 10 nucleotides line up with TRBD1. Germline V gene data show CDR1 as SGDLS and CDR2 as YYNGEE. The CDR3 consists of 16 residues. With 4 bases clipped from V and 4 bases from J, the junction kept 5 bases outside the gene matches.

The rearrangement uses TRBV19 and TRBJ2-1; TRBD1 matches 7 bases. There are 15 residues in the CDR3. The V gene's germline CDR1 is LNHDA and CDR2 SQIVND (reference sequence). V dropped 6 bases and J dropped 9; count of bases not matched to a gene: 14. CDR3 coding DNA: TGTGCCAGTAGCGCAACAGGGGATAGAGGGGGTGAGCAGTTCTTC. Its protein product is CASSATGDRGGEQFF.

Notes on this clone: This sample includes further DNA sequences coding for the same CDR3. The chain carries TRBV7-3 and TRBJ2-1; 10 bases are shared with TRBD2. Germline V gene data show CDR1 as SGHTA and CDR2 as FQGTGA. V gave up 2 bases and J gave up 7 bases; unmatched junction bases: 5. The CDR3 contains 15 residues. CDR3: CASSLVLAGANEQFF. CDR3 in DNA: TGTGCCAGCAGCTTAGTCCTAGCGGGAGCGAATGAGCAGTTCTTC.

The chain has TRBV5-1 and TRBJ2-1, with D maybe TRBD1 (6 bases). V shed 6 bases and J shed 7 bases, with 17 bases lying between them. Germline CDR1 is SGHRS and CDR2 is YFSETQ. The CDR3 runs to 14 residues. CDR3: CASTLDRMGNEQFF. The CDR3 nucleotides read TGCGCCAGCACCCTAGACAGGATGGGAAATGAGCAGTTCTTC.

CDR3: CASGVAGDQETQYF. For the CDR3, the DNA is TGTGCCAGCGGGGTAGCGGGGGACCAAGAGACCCAGTACTTC. The J gene is TRBJ2-5, the V gene TRBV28, with TRBD2 identical over 9 bases. This CDR3 contains 14 residues. The J segment lost 0 bases and the V segment lost 8 bases, leaving 4 bases of the junction unmatched. The germline CDR1 and CDR2 sequences are MDHEN and SYDVKM.

The chain has TRBV6-1 and TRBJ2-7; possibly TRBD1 or TRBD2 for D (5 bases each). CDR1 MNHNS and CDR2 SASEGT come from the germline V gene. This CDR3 contains 14 residues. The V end lost 8 bases, the J end lost 0 bases, and 14 bases lay between the germline ends. CDR3 residues: CASQWDPSSYEQYF. CDR3 in DNA: TGTGCCAGCCAGTGGGACCCAAGCTCCTACGAGCAGTACTTC.

This chain connects TRBV2 to TRBJ2-3; D possibly uses TRBD1 or TRBD2 (5 bases each). The CDR3 loop spans 15 amino acids. V dropped 1 base and J dropped 3 bases, with 11 bases sitting between them. Germline V lookup: CDR1 SNHLY, CDR2 FYNNEI. The CDR3 loop reads CASSEVGWGTDTQYF. The CDR3, as DNA: TGTGCCAGCAGTGAAGTGGGATGGGGGACAGATACGCAGTATTTT.